Shown below are 15 T cell receptor beta chains from a single sample sequenced in a study of vaccination effects on CD4 cells after COVID-19. Clones were read by immunoSEQ multiplex PCR, and TCRdb kept only the in-frame ones, dropping some. The data hold nearly 35,000 clones, with 73% observed a single time. The antigens for these receptors are not known. ViraFEST expansion of antigen-specific CD4+ T cells with viral peptide pools preceded sequencing. It was after nine to eleven days of culture that CD4+ T cells were isolated. The study found no prior SARS-CoV-2 infection in the vaccine recipients, who tested negative for nucleocapsid antibodies. Sample: CD4+ T cells from PBMCs cultured with HCoV-OC43 spike peptides, taken before COVID-19 vaccination. The subset denotes: HCoV-OC43 spike overlapping peptide pool stimulation. Every receptor here comes from a human donor who received a COVID-19 vaccine.

In this sample, this clone turned up a few times. This chain uses TRBV6-1 with TRBJ1-2; the D is unclear. V dropped 2 bases and J dropped 8 bases, with 9 bases sitting between them. This CDR3 region has 12 residues. Germline V lookup: CDR1 MNHNS, CDR2 SASEGT. CDR3 coding DNA: TGTGCCAGCAGTGAACCCGGGATCGGCTACACCTTC. This encodes CASSEPGIGYTF.

The rearrangement uses TRBV6-1 and TRBJ2-6; D gene ambiguous. Germline lookup yields CDR1 MNHNS and CDR2 SASEGT. CDR3 length: 15 amino acids. V gave up 5 bases and J gave up 0 bases, with 8 bases separating them. The chain's CDR3 is CASSLDNSGANVLTF. The CDR3 nucleotides are TGTGCCAGCAGTCTAGACAACTCTGGGGCCAACGTCCTGACTTTC.

This clone was detected only once. The CDR3 is CASSFAGGSTDTQYF. The CDR3 DNA follows: TGTGCCAGCAGCTTTGCGGGGGGGTCCACAGATACGCAGTATTTT. The rearrangement links TRBV5-6 to TRBJ2-3, with 9 bases that match TRBD2. This CDR3 is built from 15 residues. Trimming cost V 2 bases and J 2 bases; bases outside gene matches: 3. Germline values: CDR1 SGHDT, CDR2 YYEEEE.

The gene calls are TRBV6-2 or TRBV6-3 and TRBJ1-6, with D hard to call. Trimming left V 2 bases short and J 9 bases short, with 8 bases between. Germline loops: CDR1 MNHEY, CDR2 SVGEGT. The CDR3 is 13 amino acids. The CDR3 sequence is CASSYLTVSPLHF. The CDR3 coding sequence is TGTGCCAGCAGTTACCTAACGGTTTCACCCCTCCACTTT.

The rearrangement joins TRBV24-1 to TRBJ1-1; weak D call: TRBD1 (5 bases). V lost 4 bases, J lost 5 bases, and 10 bases lay in between. Germline V CDR1 and CDR2: KGHDR, SFDVKD. CDR3 length: 13 residues. CDR3 protein: CATSEGEGTEAFF. The CDR3 coding sequence is TGTGCCACCAGTGAGGGGGAAGGAACTGAAGCTTTCTTT.

Here the CDR3 reads CASSINRGDTEAFF. The CDR3, as DNA: TGTGCCAGCAGCATAAACAGGGGCGACACTGAAGCTTTCTTT. V is TRBV3-1 (or the pseudogene TRBV3-2) and J is TRBJ1-1; 7 nucleotides agree with TRBD1. CDR1 and CDR2 from the germline V gene are LGHDT and YNNKEL (reference sequence). With 5 bases clipped from V and 3 bases from J, the junction kept 6 bases outside the gene matches. The CDR3 length is 14 residues.

The chain uses TRBV19 and TRBJ1-3; D remains unclear. This CDR3 spans 16 amino acids. The germline V gene encodes CDR1 LNHDA and CDR2 SQIVND (reference sequence). Trimming took 6 bases from V and 0 from J, leaving 15 bases between them. The DNA of the CDR3 is TGTGCCAGTAGCCCCGAGCGAGGTGGCTCTGGAAACACCATATATTTT. Translation gives CASSPERGGSGNTIYF.

The gene calls are TRBV6-5 and TRBJ2-7; maybe TRBD2 (5 bases). V was trimmed by 8 bases and J by 3 bases, leaving 17 bases between them. This CDR3 region has 14 residues. CDR1 is MNHEY, CDR2 SVGAGI, per germline. Here the CDR3 reads CASVAAGVRYEQYF. The DNA of the CDR3 is TGTGCCAGCGTGGCTGCCGGGGTCCGCTACGAGCAGTACTTC.

The CDR3 bases are TGCGCCAGCAGCCATGGGACAGGGTTCTTGAGCTATGGCTACACCTTC. This encodes CASSHGTGFLSYGYTF. V and J are TRBV5-1 and TRBJ1-2; 9 bases are shared with TRBD1. Germline loops: CDR1 SGHRS, CDR2 YFSETQ. The V and J ends lost 4 bases and 4 bases, in that order; junction bases with no gene match: 11. There are 16 residues in the CDR3. Full variable domain (rest looked up from reference TRBV5-1 and TRBJ1-2): KAGVTQTPRYLIKTRGQQVTLSCSPISGHRSVSWYQQTPGQGLQFLFEYFSETQRNKGNFPGRFSGRQFSNSRSEMNVSTLELGDSALYLCASSHGTGFLSYGYTFGSGTRLTVV.

V gene TRBV4-3 combines with J gene TRBJ1-4; possibly TRBD1 for D (6 bases). The CDR3 is 17 amino acids. Germline V CDR1 and CDR2: LGHNA, YSLEER. The V end was cut by 3 bases, the J end by 8 bases, with 22 bases between. In DNA form, the CDR3 reads TGCGCCAGCAGCCAGGATTACAGGGACCGGCTGGGGGAAAAACTGTTTTTT. This translates into CASSQDYRDRLGEKLFF.

The V call is TRBV7-2, the J call TRBJ1-1; TRBD1 agrees at 10 bases. The germline gives CDR1 SGHTA, CDR2 FQGNSA. J lost 0 bases, V lost 3 bases, and 7 bases had no gene match. The CDR3 sequence is 17 residues long. The DNA of the CDR3 is TGTGCCAGCAGCTTTCGGGGACAGGGGAAAATGAACACTGAAGCTTTCTTT. Residues: CASSFRGQGKMNTEAFF.

The chain links TRBV5-4 to TRBJ2-2; TRBD1 matches 7 bases. Germline V lookup: CDR1 SGHNT, CDR2 YYREEE (reference sequence). This CDR3 spans 16 amino acids. J lost 0 bases, V lost 3 bases, and 5 bases had no gene match. CDR3 in DNA: TGTGCCAGCAGCTGGGGACAGTCCGCGAACACCGGGGAGCTGTTTTTT. Protein product: CASSWGQSANTGELFF.

The genes are TRBV5-4 and TRBJ2-3; TRBD1 matches 9 bases. In germline, CDR1 is SGHNT, CDR2 YYREEE (reference sequence). The V segment lost 6 bases and the J segment 4 bases; nucleotides outside the gene matches: 9. This CDR3 comprises 15 residues. CDR3 region: CASKAGQGTPDTQYF. CDR3 bases: TGTGCCAGCAAGGCTGGACAGGGGACCCCAGATACGCAGTATTTT.

The chain couples TRBV28 to TRBJ1-4; the D gene is possibly TRBD1 (5 bases). The CDR3 extends over 15 amino acids. Germline V gene sequence: CDR1 MDHEN, CDR2 SYDVKM. V was cut by 3 bases and J by 8 bases, with 16 bases left in between. CDR3 in amino acids: CASSFMSGGGEKLFF. The CDR3 bases are TGTGCCAGCAGTTTTATGTCGGGGGGTGGCGAAAAACTGTTTTTT.

V and J are TRBV29-1 and TRBJ2-1, with 8 bases aligning to TRBD1. Trimming cost V 2 bases and J 0 bases; bases outside gene matches: 6. The CDR3 consists of 16 residues. Germline V gives CDR1 SQVTM, CDR2 ANQGSEA. CDR3 residues: CSVERGQVNSYNEQFF. The CDR3 bases are TGCAGCGTTGAACGGGGACAGGTCAACTCCTACAATGAGCAGTTCTTC.